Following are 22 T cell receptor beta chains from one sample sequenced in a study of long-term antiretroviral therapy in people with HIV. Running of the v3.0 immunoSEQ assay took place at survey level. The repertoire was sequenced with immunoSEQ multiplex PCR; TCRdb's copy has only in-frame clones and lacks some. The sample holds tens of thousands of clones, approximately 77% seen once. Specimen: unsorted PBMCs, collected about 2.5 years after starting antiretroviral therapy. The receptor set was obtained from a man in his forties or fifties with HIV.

For the CDR3, the DNA is TGTGCCAGTAGTATTTCTGAGCTAGGGACTCAGCCCCAGCATTTT. Amino acids: CASSISELGTQPQHF. The V call is TRBV19, the J call TRBJ1-5; D might be TRBD1 (5 bases). CDR1 and CDR2 (germline): LNHDA, SQIVND (reference sequence). Trimming stripped 3 bases from V and 6 bases from J, with 15 bases between. CDR3 size: 15 residues.

As DNA, the CDR3 is TGTGCCACCAGCATTTCCCACCAGGGGGTTCACCAGCAGTACTTC. This translates into CATSISHQGVHQQYF. The chain uses TRBV15 and TRBJ2-7; 7 positions agree with TRBD1. The germline V gene encodes CDR1 LNHNV and CDR2 YYDKDF (reference sequence). The CDR3 spans 15 residues. The V and J ends lost 4 bases and 8 bases, in that order; junction bases with no gene match: 14.

Here the CDR3 reads CASRDGTDSGYTF. CDR3 DNA: TGTGCCAGCAGGGATGGGACCGACTCGGGCTACACCTTC. The genes are TRBV28 and TRBJ1-2; the D gene is possibly TRBD1 (5 bases). V dropped 6 bases and J dropped 8 bases, with 16 bases sitting between them. The CDR3 consists of 13 residues. Germline CDR1 MDHEN, CDR2 SYDVKM.

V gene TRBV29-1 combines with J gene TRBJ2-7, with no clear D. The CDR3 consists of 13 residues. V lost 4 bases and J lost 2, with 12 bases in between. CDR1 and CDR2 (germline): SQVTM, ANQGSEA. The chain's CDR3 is CSVAAGYAYEQYF. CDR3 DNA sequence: TGCAGCGTTGCGGCAGGATATGCCTACGAGCAGTACTTC.

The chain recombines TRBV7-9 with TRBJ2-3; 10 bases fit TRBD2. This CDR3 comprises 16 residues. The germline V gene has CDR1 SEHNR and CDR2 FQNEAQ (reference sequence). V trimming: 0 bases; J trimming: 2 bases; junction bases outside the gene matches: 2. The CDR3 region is CASSLASGGPTDTQYF. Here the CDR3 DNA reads TGTGCCAGCAGCTTAGCTAGCGGGGGGCCCACAGATACGCAGTATTTT. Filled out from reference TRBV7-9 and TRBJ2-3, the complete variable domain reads DTGVSQNPRHKITKRGQNVTFRCDPISEHNRLYWYRQTLGQGPEFLTYFQNEAQLEKSRLLSDRFSAERPKGSFSTLEIQRTEQGDSAMYLCASSLASGGPTDTQYFGPGTRLTVL.

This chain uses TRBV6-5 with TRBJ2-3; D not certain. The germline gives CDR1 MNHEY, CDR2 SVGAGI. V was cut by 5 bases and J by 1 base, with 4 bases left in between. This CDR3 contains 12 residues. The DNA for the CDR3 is TGTGCCAGCAGTAGGGGCACAGATACGCAGTATTTT. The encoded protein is CASSRGTDTQYF.

The CDR3 here is CAWRWQNTEAFF. The CDR3 coding sequence is TGTGCCTGGAGGTGGCAGAACACTGAAGCTTTCTTT. The rearrangement uses TRBV30 and TRBJ1-1; D not resolved. Germline assignment: CDR1 GTSNPN and CDR2 SVGIG (reference sequence). V lost 3 bases to trimming and J lost 1 base, with 6 bases between them. The CDR3 consists of 12 residues.

The CDR3 sequence is CAWTPSRAYYEQYF. CDR3 DNA: TGTGCCTGGACCCCCTCCCGGGCTTACTACGAGCAGTACTTC. V and J are TRBV30 and TRBJ2-7; D remains ambiguous. The CDR3 consists of 14 residues. Germline loops: CDR1 GTSNPN, CDR2 SVGIG (reference sequence). V gave up 4 bases and J gave up 3 bases, with 16 bases separating them.

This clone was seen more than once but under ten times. The CDR3 coding sequence is TGTGCCAGCAGTGGGTCGACAGGGCTCGAGCAGTACTTC. Translation gives CASSGSTGLEQYF. The gene calls are TRBV6-1 and TRBJ2-7; 7 bases match TRBD1. Germline V lookup: CDR1 MNHNS, CDR2 SASEGT. Trimming cost V 4 bases and J 6 bases; bases outside gene matches: 6. This CDR3 region has 13 residues.

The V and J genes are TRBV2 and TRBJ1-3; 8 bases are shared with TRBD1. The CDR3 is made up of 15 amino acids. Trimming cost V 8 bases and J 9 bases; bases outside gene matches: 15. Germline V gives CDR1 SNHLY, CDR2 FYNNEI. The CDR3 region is CASAVLDRALGTIYF. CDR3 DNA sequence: TGTGCCAGCGCCGTCCTGGACAGGGCTTTGGGCACCATATATTTT. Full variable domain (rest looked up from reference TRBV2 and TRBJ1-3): EPEVTQTPSHQVTQMGQEVILRCVPISNHLYFYWYRQILGQKVEFLVSFYNNEISEKSEIFDDQFSVERPDGSNFTLKIRSTKLEDSAMYFCASAVLDRALGTIYFGEGSWLTVV.

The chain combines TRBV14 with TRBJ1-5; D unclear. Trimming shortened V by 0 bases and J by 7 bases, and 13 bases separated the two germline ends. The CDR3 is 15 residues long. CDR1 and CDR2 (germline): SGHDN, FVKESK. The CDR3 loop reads CASSQDRGPGQPQHF. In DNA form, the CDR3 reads TGTGCCAGCAGCCAAGATCGAGGTCCGGGACAGCCCCAGCATTTT.

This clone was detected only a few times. CDR3 coding DNA: TGTGCCAGCAGCCAGGGACAGGGGATCTCTGGAAACACCATATATTTT. Translating it yields CASSQGQGISGNTIYF. The chain has TRBV7-3 and TRBJ1-3, with TRBD1 matching 10 bases. Losses at the gene ends were 5 bases for V and 0 bases for J; bases not matched to a gene: 4. The CDR3 has 16 amino acids. Germline-derived CDR1 and CDR2 are SGHTA and FQGTGA.

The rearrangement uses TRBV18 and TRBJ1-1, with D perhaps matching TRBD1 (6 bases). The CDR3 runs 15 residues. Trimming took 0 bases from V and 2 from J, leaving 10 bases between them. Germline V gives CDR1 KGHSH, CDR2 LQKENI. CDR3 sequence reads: CASSPPTGANTEAFF. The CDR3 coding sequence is TGTGCCAGCTCACCACCGACAGGTGCAAACACTGAAGCTTTCTTT.

The CDR3 loop reads CSAREIPGYTF. CDR3 coding DNA: TGCAGTGCTAGAGAGATCCCTGGCTACACCTTC. The chain has TRBV20-1 and TRBJ1-2; no clear D. There are 11 residues in the CDR3. Per germline, CDR1 DFQATT and CDR2 SNEGSKA (reference sequence). Trimming removed 0 bases at V and 7 bases at J, with 6 bases between.

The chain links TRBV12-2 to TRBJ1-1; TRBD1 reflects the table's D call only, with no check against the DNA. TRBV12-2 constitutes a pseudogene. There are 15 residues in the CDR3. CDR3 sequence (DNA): TGTGCAAGTCGCTTAGGTTGGACAGCGGACACTGAAGCTTTCTTT. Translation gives CASRLGWTADTEAFF.

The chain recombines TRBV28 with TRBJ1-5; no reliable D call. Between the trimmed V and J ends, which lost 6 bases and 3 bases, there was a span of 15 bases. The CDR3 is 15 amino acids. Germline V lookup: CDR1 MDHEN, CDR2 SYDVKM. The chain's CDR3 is CASSPAPGDNQPQHF. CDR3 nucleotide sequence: TGTGCCAGCAGCCCAGCGCCGGGAGACAATCAGCCCCAGCATTTT. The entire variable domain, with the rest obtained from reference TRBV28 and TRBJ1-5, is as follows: DVKVTQSSRYLVKRTGEKVFLECVQDMDHENMFWYRQDPGLGLRLIYFSYDVKMKEKGDIPEGYSVSREKKERFSLILESASTNQTSMYLCASSPAPGDNQPQHFGDGTRLSIL.

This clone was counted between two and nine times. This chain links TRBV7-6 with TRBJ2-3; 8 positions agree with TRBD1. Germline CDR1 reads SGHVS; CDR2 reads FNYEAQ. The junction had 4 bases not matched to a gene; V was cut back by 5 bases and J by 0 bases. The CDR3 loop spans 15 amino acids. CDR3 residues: CASSSRGLSTDTQYF. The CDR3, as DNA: TGTGCCAGCAGCAGCAGGGGGCTTAGCACAGATACGCAGTATTTT. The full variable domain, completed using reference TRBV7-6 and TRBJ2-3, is GAGVSQSPRYKVTKRGQDVALRCDPISGHVSLYWYRQALGQGPEFLTYFNYEAQQDKSGLPNDRFSAERPEGSISTLTIQRTEQRDSAMYRCASSSRGLSTDTQYFGPGTRLTVL.

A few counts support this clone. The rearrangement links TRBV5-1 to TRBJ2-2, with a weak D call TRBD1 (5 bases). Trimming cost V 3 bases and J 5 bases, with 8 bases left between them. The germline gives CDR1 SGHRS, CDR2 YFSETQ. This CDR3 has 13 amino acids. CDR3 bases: TGCGCCAGCAGCTCGACAGCAACCGGGGAGCTGTTTTTT. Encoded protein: CASSSTATGELFF.

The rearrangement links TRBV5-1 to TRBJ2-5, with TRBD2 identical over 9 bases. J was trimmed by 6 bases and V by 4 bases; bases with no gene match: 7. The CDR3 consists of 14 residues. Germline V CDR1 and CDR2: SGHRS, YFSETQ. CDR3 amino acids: CASSPGGGVQTQYF. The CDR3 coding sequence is TGCGCCAGCAGCCCCGGCGGGGGGGTCCAGACCCAGTACTTC.

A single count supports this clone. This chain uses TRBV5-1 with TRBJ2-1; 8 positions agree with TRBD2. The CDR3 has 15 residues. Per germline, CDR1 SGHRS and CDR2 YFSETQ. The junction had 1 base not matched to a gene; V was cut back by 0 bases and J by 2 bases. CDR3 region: CASSLGTSPYNEQFF. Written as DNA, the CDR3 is TGCGCCAGCAGCTTGGGGACTAGCCCCTACAATGAGCAGTTCTTC.

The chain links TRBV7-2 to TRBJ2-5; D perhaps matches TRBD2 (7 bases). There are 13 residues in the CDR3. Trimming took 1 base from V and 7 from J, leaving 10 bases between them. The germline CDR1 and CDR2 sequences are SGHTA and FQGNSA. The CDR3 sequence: CASSLDREGTQYF. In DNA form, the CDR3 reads TGTGCCAGCAGCTTAGACAGGGAGGGGACCCAGTACTTC.

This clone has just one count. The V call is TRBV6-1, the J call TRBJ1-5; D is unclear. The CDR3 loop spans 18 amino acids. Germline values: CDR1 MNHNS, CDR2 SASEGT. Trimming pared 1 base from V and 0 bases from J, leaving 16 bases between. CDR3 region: CASSEVLEAEYSNQPQHF. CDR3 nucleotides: TGTGCCAGCAGTGAAGTCCTAGAGGCAGAGTATAGCAATCAGCCCCAGCATTTT.